The 21 T cell receptor beta chains reported below all come from one sample, sequenced in a study of a mutant IDH1 vaccine in newly diagnosed glioma. Data came from immunoSEQ multiplex PCR; TCRdb stores just in-frame clones and leaves some out. The sample has around 94,000 clones; roughly 90% are singletons. Time point meaning: week 47, end of study. Vaccination used 300 ug of mutant IDH1 20-mer peptide per dose, with topical imiquimod. Their antigens are not known. This specimen consisted of PBMCs, obtained from a glioma patient whose treatment included an IDH1 peptide vaccine. The origin of the receptors is a woman aged 50 to 65 with glioma.

The rearrangement uses TRBV4-2 and TRBJ1-3; maybe TRBD1 (5 bases). The CDR3 contains 15 residues. Trimming removed 1 base from V and 0 bases from J, with 7 bases in between. Germline V lookup: CDR1 LGHNA, CDR2 YNFKEQ. DNA of the CDR3: TGTGCCAGCAGCCAAGGGGGGAACTCTGGAAACACCATATATTTT. It is translated as CASSQGGNSGNTIYF.

This chain uses TRBV27 with TRBJ2-5; D possibly corresponds to TRBD2 (5 bases). The J call may be incorrect, as the DNA end agrees better with TRBJ2-7. The germline V gene has CDR1 MNHEY and CDR2 SMNVEV (reference sequence). CDR3 length: 13 residues. CDR3 protein: CASSLSGGYEQYF. The CDR3 DNA reads as TGTGCCAGCAGTTTATCCGGAGGTTACGAGCAGTACTTC.

This clone was seen a handful of times. The rearrangement links TRBV28 to TRBJ1-2; 7 bases agree with TRBD1. The length of the CDR3 is 15 residues. Germline CDR1 reads MDHEN; CDR2 reads SYDVKM. V was pared by 7 bases and J by 4 bases, with 12 bases of the junction left unmatched. Here the CDR3 reads CASISPRTGFYGYTF. The CDR3 nucleotides are TGTGCCAGCATCAGCCCCCGGACAGGCTTCTATGGCTACACCTTC.

To note about this clone: At one boundary the junction diverges from the germline segment, which might be a read error. The rearrangement links TRBV7-7 to TRBJ1-1, with unresolved D. The CDR3 spans 13 residues. Germline CDR1 is SSHAT and CDR2 is FNYEAQ (reference sequence). CDR3 sequence reads: CASSLFLGYEAFF. CDR3 in DNA: TGTGCTAGCAGCTTATTTCTAGGATATGAAGCTTTCTTT. The full variable domain, completed using reference TRBV7-7 and TRBJ1-1, is GAGVSQSPRYKVTKRGQDVTLRCDPISSHATLYWYQQALGQGPEFLTYFNYEAQPDKSGLPSDRFSAERPEGSISTLTIQRTEQRDSAMYRCASSLFLGYEAFFGQGTRLTVV.

The sample holds one count of this clone. The chain has TRBV10-3 and TRBJ2-5; 13 positions agree with TRBD2. The closer fit of TRBJ2-7 to the DNA end suggests the J call may be wrong. The germline V gene has CDR1 ENHRY and CDR2 SYGVKD. This CDR3 is 17 amino acids long. The CDR3: CAISESGTSGKGGEQYF. The CDR3 DNA is TGTGCCATCAGTGAGTCCGGGACTAGCGGGAAAGGAGGCGAGCAGTACTTC.

V is TRBV6-5 and J is TRBJ2-5; D is perhaps TRBD2 (6 bases). CDR1 and CDR2 from the germline V gene are MNHEY and SVGAGI. There are 13 residues in the CDR3. Trimming took 6 bases from V and 2 from J, leaving 10 bases between them. As DNA, the CDR3 is TGTGCCAGCAGCCTCCGGGGGCAAGAGACCCAGTACTTC. Residues: CASSLRGQETQYF.

In its sample, this clone was seen once. J is TRBJ2-7 and V is TRBV7-6; 16 bases are shared with TRBD2. The CDR3 totals 17 residues. J was trimmed by 6 bases and V by 5 bases; bases with no gene match: 10. The germline CDR1 and CDR2 sequences are SGHVS and FNYEAQ. The DNA of the CDR3 is TGTGCCAGCAGCCCGGGACTAGCGGGAGGGCCGTCACTCGAGCAGTACTTC. Amino acid sequence: CASSPGLAGGPSLEQYF.

The genes are TRBV7-3 and TRBJ1-2; D call uncertain. The V end lost 5 bases, the J end lost 6 bases, and 13 bases lay between the germline ends. From germline, CDR1 is SGHTA and CDR2 FQGTGA. The CDR3 loop spans 13 amino acids. The CDR3: CASSPSAKNGYTF. DNA of the CDR3: TGTGCCAGCAGCCCTAGTGCGAAGAATGGCTACACCTTC.

This clone was observed a single time. V is TRBV14 and J is TRBJ2-7, with D maybe TRBD1 (6 bases). CDR1 and CDR2 from the germline V gene are SGHDN and FVKESK. The CDR3 runs to 13 residues. Trimming removed 4 bases at V and 7 bases at J, with 14 bases between. For the CDR3, the DNA is TGTGCCAGCAGCCCCCTGAGGGGGTTTGAGCAGTACTTC. It translates to CASSPLRGFEQYF.

The V call is TRBV25-1, the J call TRBJ1-2; 7 bases agree with TRBD1. Germline V gene lookup returns CDR1 MGHDK and CDR2 SYGVNS. CDR3 length: 14 residues. With 3 bases clipped from V and 3 bases from J, the junction kept 4 bases outside the gene matches. The CDR3 region is CASSDTGAYYGYTF. The CDR3 DNA reads TGTGCCAGCAGTGACACAGGGGCTTACTATGGCTACACCTTC.

The CDR3 nucleotides are TGTGCCAGCACCTGGGGACAGGGGAACTACGAGCAGTACTTC. This encodes CASTWGQGNYEQYF. The rearrangement joins TRBV6-5 to TRBJ2-7, with 10 positions matching TRBD1. The CDR3 has 14 amino acids. Germline V gene data show CDR1 as MNHEY and CDR2 as SVGAGI. Losses at the gene ends were 7 bases for V and 3 bases for J; bases not matched to a gene: 6.

The chain combines TRBV11-2 with TRBJ2-7; a possible D gene is TRBD1 (6 bases). V shed 3 bases and J shed 5 bases, with 17 bases lying between them. Germline V gives CDR1 SGHAT, CDR2 FQNNGV. The CDR3 is 15 amino acids. The CDR3 sequence is CASSFQGMVGNEQYF. DNA for the CDR3: TGTGCCAGCAGCTTTCAGGGGATGGTAGGCAACGAGCAGTACTTC.

The chain links TRBV9 to TRBJ2-5, with TRBD1 identical over 9 bases. CDR3 size: 13 residues. Looked up from germline, CDR1 is SGDLS and CDR2 is YYNGEE. With 4 bases clipped from V and 7 bases from J, the junction kept 5 bases outside the gene matches. CDR3 in amino acids: CASSFLTGGTQYF. The CDR3 region has the DNA TGTGCCAGCAGCTTCCTGACAGGGGGGACCCAGTACTTC.

The chain recombines TRBV27 with TRBJ2-1; 7 bases agree with TRBD1. Germline CDR1 is MNHEY and CDR2 is SMNVEV (reference sequence). CDR3 length: 16 residues. With 3 bases clipped from V and 4 bases from J, the junction kept 9 bases outside the gene matches. CDR3 DNA: TGTGCCAGCAGTTTGGTTGGGGACAGCTCATACAATGAGCAGTTCTTC. Its translation: CASSLVGDSSYNEQFF.

This clone occurred once. The chain carries TRBV5-1 and TRBJ2-7, with D unresolved. The CDR3 runs 13 residues. V lost 0 bases to trimming and J lost 3 bases, with 7 bases between them. Germline V gene sequence: CDR1 SGHRS, CDR2 YFSETQ. The CDR3 coding sequence is TGCGCCAGCAGCTTGGTACCGAACTACGAGCAGTACTTC. This translates into CASSLVPNYEQYF.

This chain connects TRBV20-1 to TRBJ2-2; D is uncertain. Looked up from germline, CDR1 is DFQATT and CDR2 is SNEGSKA (reference sequence). The CDR3 sequence is 11 residues long. V lost 6 bases and J lost 8, with 10 bases in between. CDR3 sequence: CSAAGPGELFF. The CDR3, as DNA: TGCAGTGCGGCCGGGCCAGGGGAGCTGTTTTTT.

This chain uses TRBV28 with TRBJ2-7; D remains unclear. CDR1 MDHEN and CDR2 SYDVKM come from the germline V gene. CDR3 length: 14 amino acids. The V end lost 7 bases, the J end lost 1 base, and 14 bases lay between the germline ends. The CDR3 region is CASKATFSSYEQYF. The CDR3, as DNA: TGTGCCAGCAAGGCTACGTTTTCATCCTACGAGCAGTACTTC.

The gene calls are TRBV10-3 and TRBJ2-1, with D perhaps matching TRBD1 or TRBD2 (7 bases each). The CDR3 has 15 residues. Trimming stripped 4 bases from V and 6 bases from J, with 16 bases between. CDR1 ENHRY and CDR2 SYGVKD come from the germline V gene. CDR3 nucleotide sequence: TGTGCCATCAGTGCAGGGGGGAGGGCCCTCAATGAGCAGTTCTTC. Protein: CAISAGGRALNEQFF.

The chain has TRBV5-6 and TRBJ2-7; TRBD1 agrees at 8 bases. V shed 0 bases, J shed 8 bases, and the junction held 13 bases outside the gene matches. Germline V gene lookup returns CDR1 SGHDT and CDR2 YYEEEE. CDR3 length: 16 amino acids. The CDR3 loop is CASSLGDRLRTLKQYF. CDR3 coding DNA: TGTGCCAGCAGCTTGGGGGACAGGTTGCGGACTTTAAAGCAGTACTTC.

This rearrangement joins TRBV5-1 to TRBJ2-7, with D perhaps matching TRBD1 (5 bases). Germline V gene sequence: CDR1 SGHRS, CDR2 YFSETQ. The CDR3 covers 12 residues. V dropped 0 bases and J dropped 5 bases, with 6 bases sitting between them. In nucleotides, the CDR3 is TGCGCCAGCAGCTTGGTAGGGGACGAGCAGTACTTC. This sequence encodes CASSLVGDEQYF.

As regards this clone: The identical CDR3 is also encoded by other nucleotide sequences in the sample. The chain combines TRBV7-2 with TRBJ1-1; the D is unclear. V was trimmed by 1 base and J by 0 bases, leaving 3 bases between them. This CDR3 has 13 amino acids. Germline CDR1 reads SGHTA; CDR2 reads FQGNSA. In nucleotides, the CDR3 is TGTGCCAGCAGCTTAGGGATGAACACTGAAGCTTTCTTT. The encoded protein is CASSLGMNTEAFF.